This T cell receptor beta chain was captured by sequencing in a study of blood T cells in healthy people across ages. Notes on this clonotype: Its target is unknown.

CDR3 length: 14 residues. Germline CDR1 reads MNHNY; CDR2 reads SVGAGI (reference sequence). V trimming: 8 bases; J trimming: 2 bases; junction bases outside the gene matches: 4. Findings of the study overall: Strong correlation linked observed beta diversity and percent naive T cells. Estimates drawn from one million T cells were deemed to understate diversity.

A second PCR of 7 to 11 cycles used a sample-barcoded 5' primer and a J-beta primer mix. One entry per CDR3 protein results from TCRdb running MiXCR on the 5' RACE reads. The data hold about 1.7 million distinct CDR3 sequences, with 25% to 30% observed a single time. This TCR came from a woman aged 25 to 39 in good health. The rearrangement uses TRBV6-6 and TRBJ2-3; 10 positions agree with TRBD2. Sample: blood. CDR3 region: CASETSGSTDTQYF. The CDR3 nucleotides read TGTGCCAGCGAGACTAGCGGGTCCACAGATACGCAGTATTTT.